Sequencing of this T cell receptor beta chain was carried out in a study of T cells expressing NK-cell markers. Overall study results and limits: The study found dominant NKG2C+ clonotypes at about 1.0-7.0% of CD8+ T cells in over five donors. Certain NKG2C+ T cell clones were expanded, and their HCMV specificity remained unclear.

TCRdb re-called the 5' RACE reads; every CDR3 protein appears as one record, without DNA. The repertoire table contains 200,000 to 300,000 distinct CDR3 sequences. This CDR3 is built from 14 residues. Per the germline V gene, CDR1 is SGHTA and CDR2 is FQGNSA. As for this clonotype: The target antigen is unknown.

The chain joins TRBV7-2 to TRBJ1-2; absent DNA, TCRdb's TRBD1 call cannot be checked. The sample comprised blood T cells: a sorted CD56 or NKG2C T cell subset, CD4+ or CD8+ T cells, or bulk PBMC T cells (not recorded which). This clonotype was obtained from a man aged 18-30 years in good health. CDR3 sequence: CASSFGQGAGGYTF.